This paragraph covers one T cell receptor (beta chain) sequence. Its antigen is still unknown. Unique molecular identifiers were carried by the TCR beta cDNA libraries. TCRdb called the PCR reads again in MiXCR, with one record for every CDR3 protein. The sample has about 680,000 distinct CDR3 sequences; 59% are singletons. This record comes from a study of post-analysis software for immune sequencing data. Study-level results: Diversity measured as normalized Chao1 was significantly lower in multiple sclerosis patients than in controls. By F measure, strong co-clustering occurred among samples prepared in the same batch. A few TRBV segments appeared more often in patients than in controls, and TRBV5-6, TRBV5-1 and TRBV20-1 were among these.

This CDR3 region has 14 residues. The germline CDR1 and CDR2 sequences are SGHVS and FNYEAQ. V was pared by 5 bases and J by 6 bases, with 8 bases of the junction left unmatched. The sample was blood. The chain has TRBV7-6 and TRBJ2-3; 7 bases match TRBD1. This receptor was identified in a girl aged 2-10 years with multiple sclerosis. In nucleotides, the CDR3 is TGTGCCAGCAGCCGGTTACAGGGGAAGGATACGCAGTATTTT. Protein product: CASSRLQGKDTQYF.